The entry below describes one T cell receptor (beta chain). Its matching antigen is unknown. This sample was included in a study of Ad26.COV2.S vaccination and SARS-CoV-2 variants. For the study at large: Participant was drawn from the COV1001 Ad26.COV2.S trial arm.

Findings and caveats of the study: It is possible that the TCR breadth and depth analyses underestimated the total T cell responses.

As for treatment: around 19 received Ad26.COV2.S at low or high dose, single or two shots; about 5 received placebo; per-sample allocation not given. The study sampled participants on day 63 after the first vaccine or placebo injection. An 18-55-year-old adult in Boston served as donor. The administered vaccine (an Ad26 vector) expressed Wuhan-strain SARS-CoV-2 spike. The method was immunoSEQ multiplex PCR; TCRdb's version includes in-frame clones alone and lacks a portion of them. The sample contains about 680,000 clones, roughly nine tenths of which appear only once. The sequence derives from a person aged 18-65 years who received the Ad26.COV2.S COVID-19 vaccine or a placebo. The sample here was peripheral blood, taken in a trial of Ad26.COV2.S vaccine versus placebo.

The CDR3 DNA follows: TGTGCCAGTAGGTTAACAGGGGGGACTGGGGCCAACGTCCTGACTTTC. This codes for CASRLTGGTGANVLTF. V usage is TRBV19 and J usage is TRBJ2-6; 8 nucleotides agree with TRBD1. In germline, CDR1 is LNHDA, CDR2 SQIVND (reference sequence). The CDR3 sequence is 16 residues long. Germline trimming cut 6 bases from V and 2 bases from J; bases unmatched to any gene: 6.